A selection of T cell receptor beta chains follows, all from one sample in a study of PD-1 blockade in classical Hodgkin lymphoma. Generated by immunoSEQ multiplex PCR, the TCRdb table keeps only in-frame clones and is missing some. The sample has under 30,000 clones, over 70% seen once. Sequences were derived from peripheral blood mononuclear cells (PBMCs), sampled before the second cycle of nivolumab. The source of these receptors is a human donor with classical Hodgkin lymphoma. CDR3s include the opening cysteine and the closing phenylalanine or tryptophan. The D gene is left open where the match is weak. A row's size may be missing; if present it is once, few, many or a size class.

d_call	j_call	v_call	clone_size	cdr3_nt	cdr3_aa
TRBD2	TRBJ2-1	TRBV7-2	once	TGTGCCAGCAGCTTAACCACTAGCGGGAGGGGTAGTGGTAATGAGCAGTTCTTC	CASSLTTSGRGSGNEQFF
-	TRBJ1-1	TRBV19	-	TGTGCCAGTAGCGTCCCTGCTAGGAACACTGAAGCTTTCTTT	CASSVPARNTEAFF
TRBD1	TRBJ1-6	TRBV7-2	few	TGTGCCAGCAGCTACCGGACAGGGCCTAATTCACCCCTCCACTTT	CASSYRTGPNSPLHF
TRBD1	TRBJ1-1	TRBV6-1	-	TGTGCCAGCAGGGGGGCAGGGGGACCCATCGGAGCTTTCTTT	CASRGAGGPIGAFF
-	TRBJ1-4	TRBV5-1	-	TGCGCCAGCAGCTCTGGATCGGGAGGGGAAAAACTGTTTTTT	CASSSGSGGEKLFF
TRBD1	TRBJ2-2	TRBV6-5	once	TGTGCCAGCAGCCGAGGGGGCGCAAACACCGGGGAGCTGTTTTTT	CASSRGGANTGELFF
-	TRBJ1-2	TRBV10-3	large	TGTGCCATCAGTGAATTAGGGTACTATGGCTACACCTTC	CAISELGYYGYTF
-	TRBJ1-2	TRBV29-1	-	TGCAGCGTTGAAGGCAGAAACTATGGCTACACCTTC	CSVEGRNYGYTF
-	TRBJ2-3	TRBV7-9	-	TGTGCCAGCACCGAGGAGATTTCAGATACGCAGTATTTT	CASTEEISDTQYF
-	TRBJ2-5	TRBV9	-	TGTGCCAGCAGCCTGGGGGTCGTCGGCGAGACCCAGTACTTC	CASSLGVVGETQYF
-	TRBJ2-2	TRBV9	-	TGTGCCAGCAGCCCCCCCACCGGGGAGCTGTTTTTT	CASSPPTGELFF
TRBD1	TRBJ2-2	TRBV6-1	few	TGTGCCAGTAGGGGGCCCGGCACCGGGGAGCTGTTTTTT	CASRGPGTGELFF
-	TRBJ1-2	TRBV9	-	TGTGCCAGCAGCGTAGCGGACGGGTTCTTCTCTGGCTACACCTTC	CASSVADGFFSGYTF
-	TRBJ2-3	TRBV21-1	-	TGTGCCAGCATGAATACGCAGTATTTT	CASMNTQYF
TRBD1	TRBJ2-7	TRBV6-6	-	TGTGCCAGCAGTCCTCCCGACAGGGGGCACGACGAGCAGTACTTC	CASSPPDRGHDEQYF
-	TRBJ2-7	TRBV4-1	-	TGCGCCAGCAGCGCGGCCTGGCCGGCCCACGAGCAGTACTTC	CASSAAWPAHEQYF
TRBD2	TRBJ2-3	TRBV29-1	-	TGCAGCGTCGGAGGGGGACTAGGCGCAGATACGCAGTATTTT	CSVGGGLGADTQYF
-	TRBJ2-2	TRBV30	-	TGTGCCTGGGGGGTCACCGGGGAGCTGTTTTTT	CAWGVTGELFF
-	TRBJ1-1	TRBV11-2	few	TGTGCCAGCAGCTTAACAGTAACCCAGAACACTGAAGCTTTCTTT	CASSLTVTQNTEAFF
TRBD1	TRBJ1-2	TRBV6-5	-	TGTGCCAGCAGTTTCCGACAGGGCCCGTCCTATGGCTACACCTTC	CASSFRQGPSYGYTF
TRBD2	TRBJ2-7	TRBV7-8	-	TGTGCCAGCAGCCGCAGCGGGACGTTATACGAGCAGTACTTC	CASSRSGTLYEQYF
TRBD1	TRBJ2-7	TRBV10-2	-	TGCGCCAGCCGATCAGGGGGCGGTTCCTACGAGCAGTACTTC	CASRSGGGSYEQYF
TRBD1	TRBJ1-5	TRBV19	-	TGTGCCAGTCGCAGTGGGGCAGGGGGCGACAATCAGCCCCAGCATTTT	CASRSGAGGDNQPQHF
-	TRBJ1-5	TRBV28	few	TGTGCCAGCAGTTTAAGCGCTAAGGTAGTAAGCAATCAGCCCCAGCATTTT	CASSLSAKVVSNQPQHF
-	TRBJ2-2	TRBV19	-	TGTGCCAGTAGTCTCAATTCCAGGGGGAACACCGGGGAGCTGTTTTTT	CASSLNSRGNTGELFF
TRBD2	TRBJ2-2	TRBV5-1	-	TGCGCCAGCAGCATCGGACTAGCCGGGGAGCTGTTTTTT	CASSIGLAGELFF
-	TRBJ2-1	TRBV9	medium-sized	TGTGCCAGCAGCGTAGGGTTGAGGGATGAGCAGTTCTTC	CASSVGLRDEQFF
TRBD1	TRBJ1-2	TRBV4-3	few	TGCGCCAGCAGCCCATTGGACAGGGGAAGAGGGGGCTACACCTTC	CASSPLDRGRGGYTF
-	TRBJ1-5	TRBV6-1	few	TGTGCCAGCAGTGAAGCGTTGACAGACTATCAGCCCCAGCATTTT	CASSEALTDYQPQHF
TRBD2	TRBJ2-1	TRBV5-6	-	TGTGCCAGCAGCTCATTAGCGGGGGACCTCTACAATGAGCAGTTCTTC	CASSSLAGDLYNEQFF
-	TRBJ1-1	TRBV7-9	-	TGTGCCAGCAGCTTAACCCAATACCCCACTGAAGCTTTCTTT	CASSLTQYPTEAFF
-	TRBJ1-3	TRBV28	-	TGTGCCAGCAGTTTGGGAGGAAACACCATATATTTT	CASSLGGNTIYF
-	TRBJ2-3	TRBV7-3	-	TGTGCCAGCAGCCCCGGAAGCGGCACAGATACGCAGTATTTT	CASSPGSGTDTQYF
TRBD2	TRBJ2-3	TRBV4-1	-	TGCGCCAGCCGAGCGGGGGGCACAGATACGCAGTATTTT	CASRAGGTDTQYF
-	TRBJ1-1	TRBV19	-	TGTGCCAGTAGTCTTGGGACGGGGATCGTGGGCGCTGAAGCTTTCTTT	CASSLGTGIVGAEAFF
-	TRBJ1-2	TRBV7-2	-	TGTGCCAGCAGCTTACTCTCCCTTAACGGCTACACCTTC	CASSLLSLNGYTF
-	TRBJ2-5	TRBV28	-	TGTGCCAGCAGTCCTCTAACCGGGGGAACAGGGGACCAAGAGACCCAGTACTTC	CASSPLTGGTGDQETQYF
-	TRBJ2-3	TRBV4-2	-	TGTGCCAGCAGCCAAGATGTCCTAGCGTCAGATACGCAGTATTTT	CASSQDVLASDTQYF
TRBD1	TRBJ2-7	TRBV4-3	once	TGCGCCAGCAGCCAAGATCGCAGGGGGTTCTCCTACGAGCAGTACTTC	CASSQDRRGFSYEQYF
-	TRBJ2-3	TRBV28	-	TGTGCCAGCAGTCTCTGGCGGGCGAGCACAGATACGCAGTATTTT	CASSLWRASTDTQYF
TRBD2	TRBJ2-7	TRBV7-2	-	TGTGCCAGCAGCTTAGCACTAGCGGGAGTTGGGCAGTACTTC	CASSLALAGVGQYF
TRBD1	TRBJ1-2	TRBV14	once	TGTGCCAGCAGCCCGACTTCCGGGACAGCCTATGGCTACACCTTC	CASSPTSGTAYGYTF
-	TRBJ1-1	TRBV4-2	medium-sized	TGTGCCAGCAGCCAAGAACTGGATATGAACACTGAAGCTTTCTTT	CASSQELDMNTEAFF
-	TRBJ2-7	TRBV28	once	TGTGCCAGCAGTTTAAGGGCGAATGGTCGGTACGAGCAGTACTTC	CASSLRANGRYEQYF
-	TRBJ1-6	TRBV6-5	-	TGTGCCAGCAGTTACCAACCAGGGGCCGTTAATTCACCCCTCCACTTT	CASSYQPGAVNSPLHF
-	TRBJ1-3	TRBV7-8	-	TGTGCCAGCAGCTTAGCTGGAAACACCATATATTTT	CASSLAGNTIYF
-	TRBJ1-6	TRBV7-9	few	TGTGCCAGCAGCTTGGGCGGGCTGAATAATTCACCCCTCCACTTT	CASSLGGLNNSPLHF
-	TRBJ2-3	TRBV7-9	-	TGTGCCAGCAGCTTAAGTCCCCCAAACACAGATACGCAGTATTTT	CASSLSPPNTDTQYF
TRBD1	TRBJ1-1	TRBV29-1	few	TGCAGCGCTGTGACAGGGATTGAAGCTTTCTTT	CSAVTGIEAFF
TRBD2	TRBJ2-3	TRBV9	once	TGTGCCAGCAGCGTAGCTACGGGGGGGGATACGCAGTATTTT	CASSVATGGDTQYF
-	TRBJ1-6	TRBV6-1	-	TGTGCCAGCAGTGGGGTGCAGGGTTATAATTCACCCCTCCACTTT	CASSGVQGYNSPLHF
TRBD1	TRBJ2-1	TRBV10-3	-	TGTGCCATCAGTCTCACCGAGACAGGGTCCAATGAGCAGTTCTTC	CAISLTETGSNEQFF
TRBD1	TRBJ1-1	TRBV6-6	-	TGTGCCAGCAGTTTCTCTGCGACAGGGGCAGGCGGTGAAGCTTTCTTT	CASSFSATGAGGEAFF